This entry lists 14 T cell receptor beta chains sequenced from one sample in a study of blood T cell repertoires in COVID-19. This table comes from immunoSEQ multiplex PCR, and its TCRdb copy is limited to in-frame clones, with some not included. The sample records 150,000 or so clones, around 83% being singletons. The sequenced sample was peripheral blood. These receptor sequences come from a woman between 45 and 65 years old with COVID-19, enrolled during active disease.

A single count supports this clone. This chain links TRBV4-3 with TRBJ1-1, with a possible D match to TRBD1 (6 bases). Trimming removed 2 bases from V and 1 base from J, with 14 bases in between. Germline CDR1 and CDR2: LGHNA and YSLEER. The CDR3 runs 16 residues. The CDR3 loop reads CASSQLLQGWNTEAFF. The CDR3 region has the DNA TGCGCCAGCAGCCAACTTTTACAGGGATGGAACACTGAAGCTTTCTTT.

By its share, this clone is medium-sized. The V and J genes are TRBV3-1 (or the pseudogene TRBV3-2) and TRBJ2-3; D gene unclear. CDR3 size: 15 residues. Trimming left V 1 base short and J 5 bases short, with 13 bases between. The germline V gene encodes CDR1 LGHDT and CDR2 YNNKEL (reference sequence). The CDR3 spells CASSQGSLYGDTQYF. CDR3 DNA sequence: TGTGCCAGCAGCCAAGGGTCCCTCTACGGAGATACGCAGTATTTT.

This chain connects TRBV11-2 to TRBJ2-3; D remains unclear. Germline CDR1 SGHAT, CDR2 FQNNGV. Trimming took off 4 bases at V and 8 bases at J, with 7 bases between the two ends. The CDR3 contains 11 residues. Here the CDR3 reads CASSSPGTQYF. The CDR3 nucleotides read TGTGCCAGCAGCTCCCCCGGTACGCAGTATTTT. Complete variable domain (other parts from reference TRBV11-2 and TRBJ2-3): EAGVAQSPRYKIIEKRQSVAFWCNPISGHATLYWYQQILGQGPKLLIQFQNNGVVDDSQLPKDRFSAERLKGVDSTLKIQPAKLEDSAVYLCASSSPGTQYFGPGTRLTVL.

As to this clone: A read error may produce the germline difference seen at one junction end. This rearrangement joins TRBV2 to TRBJ2-3; 12 nucleotides agree with TRBD2. The CDR3 loop spans 14 amino acids. From germline, CDR1 is SNHLY and CDR2 FYNNEI. The CDR3 sequence: CASSERLAGGPQSF. DNA for the CDR3: TGTGCCAGCAGTGAGCGCCTAGCGGGGGGGCCTCAGTCTTTT.

Concerning this clone itself: Other DNA sequences from this sample encode an identical CDR3 as well. The chain combines TRBV6-1 with TRBJ1-4; 8 nucleotides align to TRBD1. Germline lookup yields CDR1 MNHNS and CDR2 SASEGT. The CDR3 loop spans 13 amino acids. The V gene end was trimmed by 1 base and the J gene end by 8 bases; junction bases not matched to a gene: 0. Written as DNA, the CDR3 is TGTGCCAGCAGTGAAGACAGGGGGGAAAAACTGTTTTTT. Protein: CASSEDRGEKLFF.

J is TRBJ1-2 and V is TRBV7-2; 7 bases are a match to TRBD1. Unmatched junction bases numbered 5, after V lost 2 bases and J lost 2 bases. The length of the CDR3 is 15 residues. Germline CDR1 is SGHTA and CDR2 is FQGNSA. This chain's CDR3 is CASSLSGQENYGYTF. In DNA, the CDR3 is TGTGCCAGCAGCTTAAGTGGACAGGAGAACTATGGCTACACCTTC.

This rearrangement joins TRBV4-1 to TRBJ2-5; 13 bases line up with TRBD2. CDR3 length: 16 amino acids. CDR1 is MGHRA, CDR2 YSYEKL, per germline. The trim removed 4 bases at V and 2 bases at J, leaving 4 bases unmatched. The DNA for the CDR3 is TGCGCCAGCAGCCCAGGACTAGCGGGGGTACAAGAGACCCAGTACTTC. This codes for CASSPGLAGVQETQYF.

The chain links TRBV7-6 to TRBJ2-2; 10 bases align to TRBD1. This CDR3 contains 15 residues. Germline CDR1 is SGHVS and CDR2 is FNYEAQ. V shed 1 base, J shed 4 bases, and the junction held 0 bases outside the gene matches. The CDR3 reads CASSLGQGATGELFF. The CDR3 nucleotides are TGTGCCAGCAGCTTAGGACAGGGGGCCACCGGGGAGCTGTTTTTT.

The DNA for the CDR3 is TGTGCCAGCAGCTACGGACAGGAAAACACAGATACGCAGTATTTT. It specifies CASSYGQENTDTQYF. The V gene is TRBV3-1 (or the pseudogene TRBV3-2), the J gene TRBJ2-3; TRBD1 matches at 7 bases. V lost 5 bases and J lost 2; bases outside the gene matches: 7. CDR1 LGHDT and CDR2 YNNKEL come from the germline V gene (reference sequence). The CDR3 spans 15 residues.

The genes are TRBV28 and TRBJ1-5, with 11 positions matching TRBD1. With 6 bases clipped from V and 7 bases from J, the junction kept 8 bases outside the gene matches. The CDR3 totals 15 residues. CDR1 MDHEN and CDR2 SYDVKM come from the germline V gene. DNA for the CDR3: TGTGCCAGCAGAGGACAGGGGGCGGAATTCCAGCCCCAGCATTTT. The encoded protein is CASRGQGAEFQPQHF.

This sequence joins TRBV7-9 and TRBJ2-7; 7 nucleotides line up with TRBD2. This CDR3 is built from 15 residues. CDR1 SEHNR and CDR2 FQNEAQ come from the germline V gene (reference sequence). With 5 bases clipped from V and 5 bases from J, the junction kept 12 bases outside the gene matches. The CDR3 DNA is TGTGCCAGCAGCCCGACCGGGACTATAATTGACGAGCAGTACTTC. This translates into CASSPTGTIIDEQYF.

A single count supports this clone. The chain joins TRBV5-1 to TRBJ1-1; no reliable D call. The length of the CDR3 is 16 residues. In germline, CDR1 is SGHRS, CDR2 YFSETQ. V shed 3 bases and J shed 0 bases, with 15 bases lying between them. In DNA form, the CDR3 reads TGCGCCAGCAGCTCCAAAGCTGGGAGTCTGAACACTGAAGCTTTCTTT. Translating gives CASSSKAGSLNTEAFF.

The chain combines TRBV11-3 with TRBJ1-1; D ambiguous. Germline CDR1 SGHNT, CDR2 YENEEA. CDR3 length: 13 amino acids. V lost 4 bases to trimming and J lost 1 base, with 7 bases between them. The CDR3 DNA sequence: TGTGCCAGCAGCTACCAGGAGAACACTGAAGCTTTCTTT. This encodes CASSYQENTEAFF.

This sequence joins TRBV9 and TRBJ2-1; 8 bases match TRBD1. V lost 3 bases, J lost 0 bases, and 17 bases stayed unmatched. CDR1 is SGDLS, CDR2 YYNGEE, per germline. This CDR3 region has 20 residues. CDR3 nucleotides: TGTGCCAGCAGCGACCCCTCGGGACAGGAGGAGGGGAGCTCCTACAATGAGCAGTTCTTC. Amino acid sequence: CASSDPSGQEEGSSYNEQFF.